This T cell receptor beta chain was sequenced for a study of control samples from healthy donors and cancer patients. The count of this clone is one. The CDR3 is 14 amino acids. Per germline, CDR1 DFQATT and CDR2 SNEGSKA (reference sequence). V was cut by 3 bases and J by 2 bases, with 12 bases left in between. Data came from immunoSEQ multiplex PCR; TCRdb stores just in-frame clones and leaves some out. Here the sample spans approximately 100,000 clones, around 89% being singletons. The rearrangement links TRBV20-1 to TRBJ2-3, with D perhaps matching TRBD1 or TRBD2 (6 bases each). Sequenced sample: PBMCs. The source is a man in his fifties or sixties with lung cancer. CDR3 region: CSASIQGLTDTQYF. In DNA, the CDR3 is TGCAGTGCTAGTATACAGGGACTCACAGATACGCAGTATTTT.